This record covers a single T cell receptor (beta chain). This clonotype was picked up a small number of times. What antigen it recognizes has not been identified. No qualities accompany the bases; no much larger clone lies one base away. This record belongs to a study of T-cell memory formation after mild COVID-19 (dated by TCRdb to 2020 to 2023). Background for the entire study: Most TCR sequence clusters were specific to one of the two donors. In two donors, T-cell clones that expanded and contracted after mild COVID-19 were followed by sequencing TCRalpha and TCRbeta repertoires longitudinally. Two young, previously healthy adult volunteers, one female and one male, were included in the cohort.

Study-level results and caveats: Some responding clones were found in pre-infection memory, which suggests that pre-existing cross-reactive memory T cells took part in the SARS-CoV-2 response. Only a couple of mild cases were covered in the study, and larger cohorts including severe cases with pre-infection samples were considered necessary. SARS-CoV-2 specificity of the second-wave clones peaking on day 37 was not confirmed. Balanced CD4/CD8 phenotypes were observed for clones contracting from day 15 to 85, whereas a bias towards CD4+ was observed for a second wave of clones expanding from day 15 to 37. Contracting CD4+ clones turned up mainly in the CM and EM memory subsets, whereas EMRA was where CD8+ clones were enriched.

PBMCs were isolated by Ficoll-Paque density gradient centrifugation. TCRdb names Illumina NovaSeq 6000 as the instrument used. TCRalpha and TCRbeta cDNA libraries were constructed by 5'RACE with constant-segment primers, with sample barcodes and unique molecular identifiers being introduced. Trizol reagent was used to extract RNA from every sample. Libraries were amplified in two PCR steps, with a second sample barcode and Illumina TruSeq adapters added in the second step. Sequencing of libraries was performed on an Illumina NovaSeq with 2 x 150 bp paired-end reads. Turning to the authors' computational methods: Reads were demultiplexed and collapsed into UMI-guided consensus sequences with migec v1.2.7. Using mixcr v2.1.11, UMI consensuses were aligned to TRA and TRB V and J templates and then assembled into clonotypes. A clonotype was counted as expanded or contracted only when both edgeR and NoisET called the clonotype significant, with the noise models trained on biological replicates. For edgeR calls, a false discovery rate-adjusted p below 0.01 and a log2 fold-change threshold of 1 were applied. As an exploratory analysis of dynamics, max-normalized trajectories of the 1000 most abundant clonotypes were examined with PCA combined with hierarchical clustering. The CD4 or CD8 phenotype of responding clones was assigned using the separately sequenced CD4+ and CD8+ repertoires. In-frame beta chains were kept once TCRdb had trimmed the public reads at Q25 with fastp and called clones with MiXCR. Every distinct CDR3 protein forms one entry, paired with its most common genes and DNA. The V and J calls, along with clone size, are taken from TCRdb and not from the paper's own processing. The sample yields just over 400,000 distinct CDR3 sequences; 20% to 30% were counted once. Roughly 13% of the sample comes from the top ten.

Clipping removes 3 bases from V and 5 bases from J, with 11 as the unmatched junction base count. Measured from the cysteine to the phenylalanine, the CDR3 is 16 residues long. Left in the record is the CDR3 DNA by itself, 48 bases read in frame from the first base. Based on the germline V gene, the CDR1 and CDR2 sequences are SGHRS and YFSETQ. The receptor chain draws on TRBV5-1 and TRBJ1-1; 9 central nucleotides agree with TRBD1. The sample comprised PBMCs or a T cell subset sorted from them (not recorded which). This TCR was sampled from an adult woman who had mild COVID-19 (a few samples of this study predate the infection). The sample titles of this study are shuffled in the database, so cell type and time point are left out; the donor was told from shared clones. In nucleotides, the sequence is TGCGCCAGCAGCTCATTTTCCGGGACAGGGCCGACTGAAGCTTTCTTT. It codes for CASSSFSGTGPTEAFF.